The 13 T cell receptor beta chains presented below share a single source sample, sequenced in a study of CD8 T cells in Susac syndrome. Random hexamers were used to reverse transcribe the RNA input (0.5 to 1 ug). TCRdb recomputed calls from the immunoSEQ multiplex PCR reads with MiXCR, one row per CDR3 protein. The data contain 150,000 to 250,000 distinct CDR3 sequences, over 90% of them singletons. Sequenced input: CD4+ T cells from PBMCs. These receptors all come from a human donor with multiple sclerosis.

This sequence joins TRBV12-5 and TRBJ2-5; D could derive from TRBD1 or TRBD2 (7 bases each). Germline V gene lookup returns CDR1 LGHNT and CDR2 FRNRAP. The CDR3 runs 14 residues. V gave up 7 bases and J gave up 4 bases, with 16 bases separating them. CDR3 coding DNA: TGTGCTAGTGCCGCCTCAGGGGGGGTAGAGACCCAGTACTTC. Its protein product is CASAASGGVETQYF.

For the CDR3, the DNA is TGTGCCAGCAGAATGAACACTGAAGCTTTCTTT. Its translation is CASRMNTEAFF. The chain recombines TRBV6-5 with TRBJ1-1; no reliable D call. V lost 6 bases to trimming and J lost 0 bases, with 2 bases between them. From germline, CDR1 is MNHEY and CDR2 SVGAGI. The CDR3 is 11 residues long.

The chain links TRBV5-1 to TRBJ2-1, with unresolved D. The CDR3 sequence is 16 residues long. Per germline, CDR1 SGHRS and CDR2 YFSETQ. Trimming took 0 bases from V and 0 from J, leaving 10 bases between them. The CDR3 DNA reads as TGCGCCAGCAGCTTGGCGCTAATCAGCTCCTACAATGAGCAGTTCTTC. Protein sequence: CASSLALISSYNEQFF.

CDR3 DNA: TGTGCCAGCAGCCAAGATTTTGGGGGTAGCTCTGCCTGGGGCTACACCTTC. This translates into CASSQDFGGSSAWGYTF. This chain connects TRBV4-2 to TRBJ1-2; tentatively, D is TRBD1 (5 bases). Germline lookup yields CDR1 LGHNA and CDR2 YNFKEQ. V was shortened by 0 bases and J by 8 bases, with 22 bases between the two germline ends. This CDR3 region has 17 residues.

The genes are TRBV20-1 and TRBJ1-4, with D unresolved. Germline CDR1 reads DFQATT; CDR2 reads SNEGSKA (reference sequence). Trimming stripped 6 bases from V and 7 bases from J, with 15 bases between. This CDR3 contains 13 residues. CDR3 nucleotide sequence: TGCAGTGCGCGTCGAGATGTTCGTGAAAAACTGTTTTTT. It encodes CSARRDVREKLFF.

The rearrangement joins TRBV6-5 to TRBJ2-1; 7 bases agree with TRBD1. Germline-derived CDR1 and CDR2 are MNHEY and SVGAGI. This CDR3 is 15 amino acids long. The J segment lost 4 bases and the V segment lost 3 bases, leaving 6 bases of the junction unmatched. For the CDR3, the DNA is TGTGCCAGCAGTTATACCCCGGGACAGTACAATGAGCAGTTCTTC. This encodes CASSYTPGQYNEQFF.

J is TRBJ1-5 and V is TRBV29-1; a weak D match, TRBD1 (6 bases). V shed 7 bases and J shed 6 bases, with 16 bases lying between them. The CDR3 extends over 13 amino acids. Germline V lookup: CDR1 SQVTM, CDR2 ANQGSEA. The DNA for the CDR3 is TGCAGCGCCTTGTCCGGAGGGGGTCAGCCCCAGCATTTT. Its translation is CSALSGGGQPQHF.

This clonotype was seen a single time. DNA for the CDR3: TGCAGCGTGCGAGAAGCGTCCTACGAGCAGTACTTC. This gives the protein CSVREASYEQYF. The rearrangement links TRBV29-1 to TRBJ2-7; D unresolved. V lost 6 bases, J lost 1 base, and 10 bases lay in between. The CDR3 is 12 amino acids. Per germline, CDR1 SQVTM and CDR2 ANQGSEA.

The chain couples TRBV20-1 to TRBJ2-1, with 13 bases aligning to TRBD2. The CDR3 is 14 residues long. CDR1 and CDR2 from the germline V gene are DFQATT and SNEGSKA (reference sequence). Trimming removed 6 bases from V and 9 bases from J; junction bases left unmatched: 8. CDR3: CSALTLAGGREQFF. The CDR3 DNA follows: TGCAGTGCCTTGACACTAGCGGGAGGGCGTGAGCAGTTCTTC.

The chain has TRBV24-1 and TRBJ2-5; 7 bases agree with TRBD2. After removal of 3 bases from V and 3 bases from J, the junction contained 6 bases not matched to a gene. The CDR3 is made up of 15 amino acids. CDR1 and CDR2 from the germline V gene are KGHDR and SFDVKD. The CDR3, as DNA: TGTGCCACCAGTGATACCAGCGGGGTGAAAGAGACCCAGTACTTC. This encodes CATSDTSGVKETQYF.

The chain links TRBV11-2 to TRBJ2-5, with D possibly called TRBD1 or TRBD2 (6 bases each). In germline, CDR1 is SGHAT, CDR2 FQNNGV. The CDR3 runs 16 residues. Between the trimmed V and J ends, which lost 3 bases and 5 bases, there was a span of 19 bases. In DNA, the CDR3 is TGTGCCAGCAGCTTGGGGGACAACCCGGCGGGGGAGACCCAGTACTTC. Translated: CASSLGDNPAGETQYF.

The rearrangement uses TRBV6-2 or TRBV6-3 and TRBJ2-5; D ambiguous. V lost 6 bases, J lost 5 bases, and 10 bases lay in between. The CDR3 is 12 amino acids. CDR1 is MNHEY, CDR2 SVGEGT, per germline. The CDR3 is CASRREVETQYF. In DNA form, the CDR3 reads TGTGCCAGCAGGAGAGAGGTGGAGACCCAGTACTTC.

The gene calls are TRBV12-3 or TRBV12-4 and TRBJ1-5; 7 nucleotides agree with TRBD1. With 5 bases clipped from V and 6 bases from J, the junction kept 7 bases outside the gene matches. The CDR3 consists of 14 residues. The CDR3 spells CASSTDRVGQPQHF. DNA for the CDR3: TGTGCCAGCAGTACAGACAGGGTAGGTCAGCCCCAGCATTTT.